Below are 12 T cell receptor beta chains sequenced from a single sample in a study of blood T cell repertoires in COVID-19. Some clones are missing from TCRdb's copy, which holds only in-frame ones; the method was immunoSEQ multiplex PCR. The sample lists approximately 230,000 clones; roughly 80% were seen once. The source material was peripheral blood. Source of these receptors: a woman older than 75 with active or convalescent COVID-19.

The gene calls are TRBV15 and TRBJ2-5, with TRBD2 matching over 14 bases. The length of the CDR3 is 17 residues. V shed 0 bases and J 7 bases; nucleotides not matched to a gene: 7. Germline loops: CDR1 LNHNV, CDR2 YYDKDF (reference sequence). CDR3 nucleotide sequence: TGTGCCACCAGCAGAGATCTAGGACTAGCGGGAGGAGGGACCCAGTACTTC. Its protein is CATSRDLGLAGGGTQYF.

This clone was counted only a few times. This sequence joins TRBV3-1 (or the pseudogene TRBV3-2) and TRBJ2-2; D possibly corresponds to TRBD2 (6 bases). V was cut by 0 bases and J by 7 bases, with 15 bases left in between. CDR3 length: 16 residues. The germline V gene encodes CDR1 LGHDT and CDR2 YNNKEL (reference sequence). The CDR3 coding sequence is TGTGCCAGCAGCCAAGATGGCGGGACGCAGGGCGGGGAGCTGTTTTTT. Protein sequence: CASSQDGGTQGGELFF.

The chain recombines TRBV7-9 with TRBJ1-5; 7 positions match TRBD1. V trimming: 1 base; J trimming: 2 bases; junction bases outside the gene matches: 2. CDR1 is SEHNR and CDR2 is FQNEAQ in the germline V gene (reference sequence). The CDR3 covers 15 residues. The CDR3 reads CASSLGTGGNQPQHF. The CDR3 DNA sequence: TGTGCCAGCAGCTTAGGGACAGGAGGCAATCAGCCCCAGCATTTT.

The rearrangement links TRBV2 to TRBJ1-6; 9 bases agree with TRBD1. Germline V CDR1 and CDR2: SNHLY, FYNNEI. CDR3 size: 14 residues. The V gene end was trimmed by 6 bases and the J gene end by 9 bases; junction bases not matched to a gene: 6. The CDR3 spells CASSRQGGSSPLHF. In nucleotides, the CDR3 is TGTGCCAGCAGCCGACAGGGGGGTAGTTCACCCCTCCACTTT.

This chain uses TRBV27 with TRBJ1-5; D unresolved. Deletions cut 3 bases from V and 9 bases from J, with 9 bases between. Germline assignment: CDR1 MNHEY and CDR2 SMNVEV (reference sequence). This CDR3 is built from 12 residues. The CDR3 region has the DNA TGTGCCAGCAGTTTCCCTAACGGGCCCCAGCATTTT. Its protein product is CASSFPNGPQHF.

In DNA, the CDR3 is TGTGCCACCAGCAGAGCGCGCGGGAGGCACAAAAACATTCAGTACTTC. Translation: CATSRARGRHKNIQYF. The chain recombines TRBV15 with TRBJ2-4; the match to TRBD2 covers 8 bases. There are 16 residues in the CDR3. J was trimmed by 3 bases and V by 1 base; bases with no gene match: 5. The germline CDR1 and CDR2 sequences are LNHNV and YYDKDF (reference sequence).

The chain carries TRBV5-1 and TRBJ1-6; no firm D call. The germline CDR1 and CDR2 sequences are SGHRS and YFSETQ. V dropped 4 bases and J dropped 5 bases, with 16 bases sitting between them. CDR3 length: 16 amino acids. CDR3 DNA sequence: TGCGCCAGCAGCGCTCAAGCGACCCATAATAATTCACCCCTCCACTTT. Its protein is CASSAQATHNNSPLHF. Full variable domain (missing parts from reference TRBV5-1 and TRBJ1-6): KAGVTQTPRYLIKTRGQQVTLSCSPISGHRSVSWYQQTPGQGLQFLFEYFSETQRNKGNFPGRFSGRQFSNSRSEMNVSTLELGDSALYLCASSAQATHNNSPLHFGNGTRLTVT.

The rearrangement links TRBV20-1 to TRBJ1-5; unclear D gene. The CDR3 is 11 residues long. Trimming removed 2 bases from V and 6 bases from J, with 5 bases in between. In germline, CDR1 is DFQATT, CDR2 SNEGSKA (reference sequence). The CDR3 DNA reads TGCAGTGCTAGACCCCTTCAGCCCCAGCATTTT. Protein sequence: CSARPLQPQHF.

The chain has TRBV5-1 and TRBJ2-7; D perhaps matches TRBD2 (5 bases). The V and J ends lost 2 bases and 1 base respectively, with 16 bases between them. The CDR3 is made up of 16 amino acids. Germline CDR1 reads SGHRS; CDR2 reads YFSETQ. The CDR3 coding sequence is TGCGCCAGCAGCTTATTAACGGGAAGCCTATCCTACGAGCAGTACTTC. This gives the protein CASSLLTGSLSYEQYF.

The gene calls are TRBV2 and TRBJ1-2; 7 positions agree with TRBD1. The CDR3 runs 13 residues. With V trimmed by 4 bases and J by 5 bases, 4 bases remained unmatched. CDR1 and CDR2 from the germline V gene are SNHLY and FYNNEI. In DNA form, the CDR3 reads TGTGCCAGCAGTGGGATGACAGGGTATGGCTACACCTTC. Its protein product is CASSGMTGYGYTF.

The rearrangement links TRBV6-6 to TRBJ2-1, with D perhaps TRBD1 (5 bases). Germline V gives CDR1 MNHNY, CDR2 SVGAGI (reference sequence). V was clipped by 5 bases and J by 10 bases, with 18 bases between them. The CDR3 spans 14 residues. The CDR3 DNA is TGTGCCAGCAGTCTGGGGCCCTCGGGTGGAGAGCAGTTCTTC. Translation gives CASSLGPSGGEQFF.

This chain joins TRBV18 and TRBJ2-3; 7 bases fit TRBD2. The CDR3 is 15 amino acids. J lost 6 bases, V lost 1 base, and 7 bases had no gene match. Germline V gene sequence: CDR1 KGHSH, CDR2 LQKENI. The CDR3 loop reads CASSPLDGGGDTQYF. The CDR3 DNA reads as TGTGCCAGCTCACCACTTGACGGGGGAGGGGATACGCAGTATTTT.